The 9 T cell receptor beta chains below were found in one sample sequenced in a study of vaccination and CD4 T cells after COVID-19. The treatment is: roughly 11-day PBMC culture with coronavirus spike peptide pools or control peptides (ViraFEST assay). The unexposed donor gave CD4+ T cells before the COVID-19 pandemic (2011-2018). The Oncomine TCR Beta short-read assay was applied to DNA of cultured CD4+ T cells. Extraction of genomic DNA was performed on cultured CD4+ T cells. TCRdb redid the calling of the PCR reads with MiXCR, one entry per CDR3 protein. The repertoire holds 8,000 to 10,000 distinct CDR3 sequences, roughly 30% seen once, with 20% to 25% in the top ten. For these TCRs, the target antigens are not known. The specimen sequenced was CD4+ T cells from blood, cultured in vitro. The receptor source for this set is a human donor in good health.

CDR3 protein: CASSFEGMRGYTF. CDR3 sequence (DNA): TGTGCCAGCAGTTTTGAGGGGATGCGAGGCTACACCTTC. This rearrangement joins TRBV28 to TRBJ1-2; D possibly corresponds to TRBD1 (5 bases). V gave up 3 bases and J gave up 8 bases, with 13 bases separating them. CDR3 length equals 13 residues. Germline CDR1 MDHEN, CDR2 SYDVKM.

The chain employs TRBV5-5 and TRBJ2-5, with D possibly being TRBD1 or TRBD2 (5 bases each). The CDR3 loop spans 14 amino acids. The V gene lost 4 bases and the J gene lost 2 bases, with 12 bases spanning the gap. CDR1 SGHKS and CDR2 YYEKEE come from the germline V gene (reference sequence). DNA of the CDR3: TGTGCCAGCAGCCAGCCCGGGACGCAAGAGACCCAGTACTTC. Residues: CASSQPGTQETQYF.

This rearrangement joins TRBV27 to TRBJ2-3, with D possibly being TRBD2 (6 bases). Germline V CDR1 and CDR2: MNHEY, SMNVEV (reference sequence). This CDR3 contains 15 residues. The V and J ends lost 2 bases and 5 bases respectively, with 14 bases between them. In nucleotides, the CDR3 is TGTGCCAGCAGTTTACAGAGGGAGGCGGGAGATACGCAGTATTTT. This sequence encodes CASSLQREAGDTQYF.

This clonotype has just a few counts. The genes are TRBV6-1 and TRBJ2-1, with D unclear. CDR3 length: 12 residues. From germline, CDR1 is MNHNS and CDR2 SASEGT. Trimming pared 3 bases from V and 10 bases from J, leaving 10 bases between. The CDR3 sequence is CASSEEWREQFF. The CDR3 coding sequence is TGTGCCAGCAGTGAGGAGTGGCGGGAGCAGTTCTTC.

The chain uses TRBV12-3 or TRBV12-4 and TRBJ2-2, with 7 bases lining up with TRBD1. The CDR3 totals 14 residues. Trimming cost V 8 bases and J 7 bases; bases outside gene matches: 10. As DNA, the CDR3 is TGTGCCAGCCACCACAGGGGCCTGTTCGGGGAGCTGTTTTTT. Translation gives CASHHRGLFGELFF.

This clonotype was found once. The chain has TRBV18 and TRBJ2-3, with TRBD2 matching 8 bases. Per the germline V gene, CDR1 is KGHSH and CDR2 is LQKENI. This CDR3 is 14 amino acids long. V lost 4 bases, J lost 5 bases, and 5 bases stayed unmatched. The CDR3 spells CASSLGREKDTQYF. In DNA, the CDR3 is TGTGCCAGCTCACTCGGGAGGGAGAAAGATACGCAGTATTTT.

This clonotype was counted only a few times. The J gene is TRBJ1-4, the V gene TRBV27; 7 bases line up with TRBD1. Trimming took 5 bases from V and 8 from J; bases not matched to a gene: 14. Per germline, CDR1 MNHEY and CDR2 SMNVEV (reference sequence). The CDR3 runs 16 residues. DNA for the CDR3: TGTGCCAGCAGTCCGAACAGGGGACCGAGGGGGGAAAAACTGTTTTTT. This translates into CASSPNRGPRGEKLFF.

The chain uses TRBV29-1 and TRBJ1-5; 7 bases align to TRBD1. V lost 4 bases, J lost 5 bases, and 5 bases stayed unmatched. Germline V lookup: CDR1 SQVTM, CDR2 ANQGSEA. The CDR3 length is 13 residues. The CDR3 loop is CSVGQGGDQPQHF. The DNA of the CDR3 is TGCAGCGTTGGACAGGGTGGGGATCAGCCCCAGCATTTT.

This clonotype was seen a few times. The V call is TRBV20-1, the J call TRBJ2-7; D perhaps matches TRBD2 (6 bases). The V end was cut by 0 bases, the J end by 7 bases, with 16 bases between. This CDR3 comprises 14 residues. Looked up from germline, CDR1 is DFQATT and CDR2 is SNEGSKA (reference sequence). The CDR3 region has the DNA TGCAGTGCTAGAGATGACGACTCTGCGGGGGAGCAGTACTTC. This sequence encodes CSARDDDSAGEQYF.